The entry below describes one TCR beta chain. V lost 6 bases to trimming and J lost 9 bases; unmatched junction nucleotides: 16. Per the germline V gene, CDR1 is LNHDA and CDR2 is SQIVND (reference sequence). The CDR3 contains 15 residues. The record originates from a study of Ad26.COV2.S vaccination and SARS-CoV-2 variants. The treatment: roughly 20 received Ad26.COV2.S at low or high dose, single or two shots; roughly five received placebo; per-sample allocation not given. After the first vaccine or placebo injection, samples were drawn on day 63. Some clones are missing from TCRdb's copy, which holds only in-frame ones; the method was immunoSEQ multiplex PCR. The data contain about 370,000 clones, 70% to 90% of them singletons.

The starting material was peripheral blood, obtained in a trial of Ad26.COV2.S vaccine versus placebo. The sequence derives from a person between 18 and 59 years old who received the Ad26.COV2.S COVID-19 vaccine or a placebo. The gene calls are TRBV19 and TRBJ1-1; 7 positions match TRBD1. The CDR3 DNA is TGTGCCAGTAGCCATAGACAGGGAATTGGTTTGAAAGCTTTCTTT. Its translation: CASSHRQGIGLKAFF.